This T cell receptor (beta chain) was sequenced during a study of T cell clonotyping in hematopoietic cell transplantation. Time point here: recipient sample about 28 days before transplant, after cytoreduction. Recipients were bled about 28 days pretransplant and at posttransplant days 30, 100, 180. In this sample, this clone turned up a few times. The antigen remains unidentified. Germline CDR1 is MNHNS and CDR2 is SASEGT. This CDR3 spans 12 amino acids. V was cut by 8 bases and J by 2 bases, with 7 bases left in between. Findings and caveats of the study: Few recipient clonotypes overlapped donors; over 97% were de novo at given depth. Cells were unsorted, so CD4 and CD8 contributions were not separated. After transplant, recipient diversity fell while pathologically expanded clonotypes grew through day 180.

TCRdb keeps only in-frame clones here, not all; method: immunoSEQ multiplex PCR. The repertoire holds some 19,000 clones, around three quarters seen once, with 15% to 20% in the top ten. Sequenced here: peripheral blood mononuclear cells, sampled before stem cell transplant. V gene TRBV6-1 combines with J gene TRBJ2-1; D is ambiguous. The origin of this receptor is a man in his 60s with acute myeloid leukemia. Some clones in this sample may be carry-over from other donors' samples. The CDR3 DNA follows: TGTGCCAGCGTGGCGACCTACAATGAGCAGTTCTTC. Amino acid sequence: CASVATYNEQFF.